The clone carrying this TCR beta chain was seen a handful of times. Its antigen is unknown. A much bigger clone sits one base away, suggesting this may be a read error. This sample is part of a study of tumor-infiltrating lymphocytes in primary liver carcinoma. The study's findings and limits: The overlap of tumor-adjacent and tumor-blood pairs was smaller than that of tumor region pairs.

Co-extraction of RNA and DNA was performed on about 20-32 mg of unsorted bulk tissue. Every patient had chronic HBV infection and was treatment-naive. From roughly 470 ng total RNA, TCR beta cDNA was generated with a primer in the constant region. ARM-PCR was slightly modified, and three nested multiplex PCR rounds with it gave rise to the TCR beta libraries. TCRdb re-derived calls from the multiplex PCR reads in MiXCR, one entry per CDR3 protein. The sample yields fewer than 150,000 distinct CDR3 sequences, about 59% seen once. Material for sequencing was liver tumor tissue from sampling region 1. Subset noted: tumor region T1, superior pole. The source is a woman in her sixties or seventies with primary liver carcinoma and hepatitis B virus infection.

The chain's CDR3 is CSVVGGIKNIQYF. CDR3 in DNA: TGCAGCGTTGTGGGTGGGATCAAAAACATTCAGTACTTC. The genes are TRBV29-1 and TRBJ2-4; D is unclear. Germline-derived CDR1 and CDR2 are SQVTM and ANQGSEA. The CDR3 spans 13 residues. V dropped 4 bases and J dropped 3 bases, with 10 bases sitting between them.